What follows describes a single T cell receptor (beta chain). Its antigen is not known. The data are from a study of post-analysis software for immune sequencing data. Study context: Included courses were relapsing-remitting and secondary progressive multiple sclerosis; progressive-relapsing multiple sclerosis was also included. Study results and caveats: When patients were compared with controls, 5 or 6 TRBV segments were more frequent, TRBV5-6, TRBV5-1 and TRBV20-1 among them. The F measure placed samples prepared in the same batch into strongly shared clusters. Multiple sclerosis patients showed significantly lower normalized Chao1 diversity than controls did.

The CDR3 contains 16 residues. The trim removed 7 bases at V and 6 bases at J, leaving 14 bases unmatched. Germline CDR1 and CDR2: SQVTM and ANQGSEA. Libraries were made from TCR beta cDNA, and they carried unique molecular identifiers. TCRdb re-derived calls from the PCR reads in MiXCR, one entry per CDR3 protein. Here the sample spans some 190,000 distinct CDR3 sequences, approximately 28% being singletons. The sequence came from a girl aged 2 to 17 with multiple sclerosis. Material: blood. The genes are TRBV29-1 and TRBJ2-1; 11 nucleotides line up with TRBD2. CDR3 sequence: CSAEGPLAGDRNEQFF. DNA for the CDR3: TGCAGCGCCGAAGGGCCACTAGCGGGGGACCGCAATGAGCAGTTCTTC.